A single sample is the source of the 23 T cell receptor beta chains below, sequenced in a study of blood T cell repertoires in COVID-19. Libraries were prepared by immunoSEQ multiplex PCR; TCRdb keeps only in-frame clonotypes and omits some of them. Among 37,000 or so clones listed, about three quarters were seen once. The specimen was peripheral blood. These receptors all stem from a man between 60 and 70 years old with acute or convalescent COVID-19.

This clone was seen just once. J is TRBJ2-7 and V is TRBV29-1, with 7 bases fitting TRBD1. The CDR3 loop spans 14 amino acids. CDR1 and CDR2 from the germline V gene are SQVTM and ANQGSEA. Germline trimming cut 5 bases from V and 4 bases from J; bases unmatched to any gene: 11. CDR3 sequence (DNA): TGCAGCGTTACCCCGGGACAGAGTACGTACGAGCAGTACTTC. This gives the protein CSVTPGQSTYEQYF.

V and J are TRBV10-3 and TRBJ1-2, with TRBD1 matching 9 bases. Germline CDR1 is ENHRY and CDR2 is SYGVKD. V was clipped by 6 bases and J by 2 bases; unmatched bases: 4. The CDR3 loop spans 14 amino acids. CDR3 DNA sequence: TGTGCCATCAGCCGGGACAGGGAAAACTATGGCTACACCTTC. It translates to CAISRDRENYGYTF.

The chain has TRBV9 and TRBJ2-6; no firm D call. Germline CDR1 SGDLS, CDR2 YYNGEE. This CDR3 spans 16 amino acids. Trimming took off 4 bases at V and 0 bases at J, with 11 bases between the two ends. The CDR3 sequence: CASSTLGVSGANVLTF. DNA of the CDR3: TGTGCCAGCAGCACCCTAGGAGTCTCTGGGGCCAACGTCCTGACTTTC. The entire variable domain, with the rest obtained from reference TRBV9 and TRBJ2-6, is as follows: DSGVTQTPKHLITATGQRVTLRCSPRSGDLSVYWYQQSLDQGLQFLIQYYNGEERAKGNILERFSAQQFPDLHSELNLSSLELGDSALYFCASSTLGVSGANVLTFGAGSRLTVL.

V usage is TRBV2 and J usage is TRBJ1-4; D remains ambiguous. Germline V lookup: CDR1 SNHLY, CDR2 FYNNEI. Trimming took off 6 bases at V and 0 bases at J, with 8 bases between the two ends. The CDR3 consists of 14 residues. The CDR3 DNA sequence: TGTGCCAGCAGATCAGAAGCAACTAATGAAAAACTGTTTTTT. This translates into CASRSEATNEKLFF.

This clone was picked up one time. The chain is built from TRBV5-6 and TRBJ2-5; D unresolved. Germline CDR1 and CDR2: SGHDT and YYEEEE. CDR3 length equals 13 residues. V lost 4 bases to trimming and J lost 0 bases, with 7 bases between them. The CDR3 region is CASSLQYQETQYF. CDR3 bases: TGTGCCAGCAGCCTTCAGTACCAAGAGACCCAGTACTTC.

In this sample, this clone turned up once. The genes are TRBV6-1 and TRBJ2-3, with D possibly matching TRBD2 (6 bases). CDR3 length: 16 residues. Trimming stripped 0 bases from V and 0 bases from J, with 10 bases between. The germline V gene encodes CDR1 MNHNS and CDR2 SASEGT. CDR3 in DNA: TGTGCCAGCAGTGAAGCCATAGCGGCTAGCACAGATACGCAGTATTTT. It yields the protein CASSEAIAASTDTQYF.

The V call is TRBV20-1, the J call TRBJ1-6; a possible D gene is TRBD1 (6 bases). The germline gives CDR1 DFQATT, CDR2 SNEGSKA (reference sequence). The ends were cut back, 3 bases at V and 8 bases at J, with 11 bases in the middle. The CDR3 is made up of 13 amino acids. The CDR3 sequence: CSASGGGDSPLHF. For the CDR3, the DNA is TGCAGTGCTAGTGGGGGCGGTGATTCACCCCTCCACTTT.

The V and J genes are TRBV4-1 and TRBJ2-7; 8 bases line up with TRBD2. The CDR3 has 17 amino acids. CDR1 and CDR2 from the germline V gene are MGHRA and YSYEKL. The J segment lost 3 bases and the V segment lost 0 bases, leaving 10 bases of the junction unmatched. The CDR3 DNA reads TGCGCCAGCAGCCAAGAGGCTCCGGGACTAGTATACTACGAGCAGTACTTC. Residues: CASSQEAPGLVYYEQYF.

The chain links TRBV4-3 to TRBJ2-5, with 13 bases matching TRBD2. V was clipped by 1 base and J by 5 bases; unmatched bases: 4. This CDR3 has 16 residues. Per the germline V gene, CDR1 is LGHNA and CDR2 is YSLEER. The CDR3 sequence is CASSQGGLAGAETQYF. DNA for the CDR3: TGCGCCAGCAGCCAAGGTGGACTAGCGGGAGCCGAGACCCAGTACTTC.

This rearrangement joins TRBV6-6 to TRBJ1-3; TRBD1 aligns across 7 bases. Germline V gives CDR1 MNHNY, CDR2 SVGAGI (reference sequence). J lost 4 bases, V lost 2 bases, and 5 bases had no gene match. The CDR3 is 15 residues long. CDR3 protein: CASSYDRAPGNTIYF. The CDR3 DNA reads as TGTGCCAGCAGTTACGACAGGGCCCCCGGAAACACCATATATTTT.

The rearrangement uses TRBV7-2 and TRBJ2-7; 11 bases fit TRBD1. CDR3 length equals 14 residues. Germline CDR1 is SGHTA and CDR2 is FQGNSA. V shed 5 bases and J 2 bases; nucleotides not matched to a gene: 2. In nucleotides, the CDR3 is TGTGCCAGCAGCGGACAGGGGGCGACCTACGAGCAGTACTTC. This encodes CASSGQGATYEQYF. Based on the CDR3 plus reference TRBV7-2 and TRBJ2-7, the full variable domain is GAGVSQSPSNKVTEKGKDVELRCDPISGHTALYWYRQSLGQGLEFLIYFQGNSAPDKSGLPSDRFSAERTGGSVSTLTIQRTQQEDSAVYLCASSGQGATYEQYFGPGTRLTVT.

The chain joins TRBV7-2 to TRBJ2-7; D is perhaps TRBD2 (5 bases). Looked up from germline, CDR1 is SGHTA and CDR2 is FQGNSA. The V end was cut by 3 bases, the J end by 2 bases, with 11 bases between. The CDR3 totals 14 residues. The CDR3 here is CASSFDGKTYEQYF. DNA of the CDR3: TGTGCCAGCAGCTTCGACGGGAAGACCTACGAGCAGTACTTC.

This clone has just one count. This sequence joins TRBV11-3 and TRBJ2-3; maybe TRBD2 (5 bases). CDR3 length: 16 amino acids. Trimming stripped 2 bases from V and 2 bases from J, with 14 bases between. Germline V gene lookup returns CDR1 SGHNT and CDR2 YENEEA. This CDR3 reads CASSLWSSGTTDTQYF. The CDR3 region has the DNA TGTGCCAGCAGCTTATGGTCCAGCGGCACCACAGATACGCAGTATTTT.

This clone was counted once. The chain employs TRBV11-2 and TRBJ2-7; D is unclear. Between the trimmed V and J ends, which lost 2 bases and 3 bases, there was a span of 5 bases. Germline CDR1 and CDR2: SGHAT and FQNNGV. There are 12 residues in the CDR3. CDR3 protein: CASSLISYEQYF. CDR3 sequence (DNA): TGTGCCAGCAGCTTAATCAGCTACGAGCAGTACTTC.

This rearrangement joins TRBV27 to TRBJ2-1; TRBD2 aligns across 14 bases. Trimming removed 6 bases from V and 4 bases from J; junction bases left unmatched: 5. This CDR3 region has 16 residues. Looked up from germline, CDR1 is MNHEY and CDR2 is SMNVEV (reference sequence). The CDR3 coding sequence is TGTGCCAGCAGCCGAGGACTAGCGGGAGGATACAATGAGCAGTTCTTC. Translation gives CASSRGLAGGYNEQFF.

The sample holds one count of this clone. The V and J genes are TRBV28 and TRBJ2-4; TRBD1 matches 7 bases. Germline V gene lookup returns CDR1 MDHEN and CDR2 SYDVKM. The V segment lost 5 bases and the J segment 13 bases; nucleotides outside the gene matches: 8. There are 12 residues in the CDR3. CDR3 nucleotides: TGTGCCAGCAGTGAGGACAGGCCGGGCCAGTACTTC. Translating it yields CASSEDRPGQYF.

V and J are TRBV25-1 and TRBJ2-5; a weak D match, TRBD1 (6 bases). V shed 3 bases and J shed 3 bases, with 14 bases lying between them. Germline V CDR1 and CDR2: MGHDK, SYGVNS. This CDR3 has 15 amino acids. The DNA for the CDR3 is TGTGCCAGCAGTGAGCCGGCGTCAGGGGAAGAGACCCAGTACTTC. This codes for CASSEPASGEETQYF. The whole variable domain, remainder taken from reference TRBV25-1 and TRBJ2-5, is EADIYQTPRYLVIGTGKKITLECSQTMGHDKMYWYQQDPGMELHLIHYSYGVNSTEKGDLSSESTVSRIRTEHFPLTLESARPSHTSQYLCASSEPASGEETQYFGPGTRLLVL.

The chain is built from TRBV9 and TRBJ2-3; D gene ambiguous. Germline CDR1 and CDR2: SGDLS and YYNGEE. The V gene lost 4 bases and the J gene lost 2 bases, with 11 bases spanning the gap. The CDR3 loop spans 14 amino acids. The CDR3 loop reads CASSSTIITDTQYF. CDR3 nucleotide sequence: TGTGCCAGCAGCTCAACAATAATCACAGATACGCAGTATTTT.

The sample holds one count of this clone. The rearrangement uses TRBV24-1 and TRBJ2-1; 9 bases agree with TRBD1. Germline V gives CDR1 KGHDR, CDR2 SFDVKD. The trim removed 11 bases at V and 5 bases at J, leaving 6 bases unmatched. The CDR3 is 13 residues long. This chain's CDR3 is CASDRGSNNEQFF. The DNA of the CDR3 is TGTGCCAGTGACAGGGGGTCGAACAATGAGCAGTTCTTC.

The J gene is TRBJ1-5, the V gene TRBV28, with D unresolved. The CDR3 totals 11 residues. The germline V gene encodes CDR1 MDHEN and CDR2 SYDVKM. Deletions cut 6 bases from V and 3 bases from J, with 3 bases between. The CDR3 bases are TGTGCCAGCAGCTTCAATCAGCCCCAGCATTTT. Protein: CASSFNQPQHF.

This clone came up a few times. The chain couples TRBV6-5 to TRBJ1-3; TRBD1 is a possible D gene (6 bases). With 6 bases removed from V and 2 bases from J, the gap between germline ends came to 11 bases. Looked up from germline, CDR1 is MNHEY and CDR2 is SVGAGI. The CDR3 loop spans 14 amino acids. CDR3 loop: CASSRRGTGNTIYF. CDR3 DNA: TGTGCCAGCAGCCGTAGGGGGACTGGAAACACCATATATTTT.

This clone was seen a few times. The rearrangement links TRBV2 to TRBJ1-1; D ambiguous. Germline CDR1 SNHLY, CDR2 FYNNEI. CDR3 length: 16 residues. V lost 7 bases and J 5 bases, leaving 23 bases between the germline ends. CDR3 region: CASKEGRVAFVTEAFF. DNA of the CDR3: TGTGCCAGCAAAGAAGGGAGGGTGGCCTTCGTAACTGAAGCTTTCTTT.

The V and J genes are TRBV10-3 and TRBJ1-1; 8 bases fit TRBD1. J was trimmed by 3 bases and V by 7 bases; bases with no gene match: 4. The germline CDR1 and CDR2 sequences are ENHRY and SYGVKD. CDR3 length equals 13 residues. The CDR3 nucleotides are TGTGCCATCAAGGGACAGGTTGACACTGAAGCTTTCTTT. This codes for CAIKGQVDTEAFF.